This T cell receptor beta chain was retrieved from a study of blood T cell repertoires in COVID-19. Study information: PBMCs, B-cell-depleted T cells, or T cells provided the cDNA or gDNA that made up the material.

Per the original methods: It was from reference gene primer amplification that nucleated cell counts were estimated. Produced via immunoSEQ multiplex PCR; TCRdb's table is partial and in-frame only. V, J and clone size derive from that table, while D and trimming were established from the DNA sequence. Altogether around 170,000 clones are present, approximately 89% being singletons, with the ten largest covering 3.5% to 5%. The sequenced sample consisted of peripheral blood. The TCR originated in a woman under 40 with acute or convalescent COVID-19.

This CDR3 is CASSPTFSTNEKLFF. In DNA, the CDR3 is TGTGCCAGCTCACCGACTTTTTCAACTAATGAAAAACTGTTTTTT. The rearrangement joins TRBV18 to TRBJ1-4; D ambiguous. The CDR3 sequence is 15 residues long. Trimming stripped 3 bases from V and 0 bases from J, with 8 bases between. Germline V gene sequence: CDR1 KGHSH, CDR2 LQKENI.